Shown below are 23 T cell receptor beta chains from a single sample sequenced in a study of cytomegalovirus exposure and HLA in healthy donors. The PCR contained 60 Vbeta and 13 Jbeta primers. Only in-frame clones appear in the TCRdb table, and some are missing; sequencing was by immunoSEQ multiplex PCR. The sample lists approximately 44,000 clones; 70% to 80% were seen once. The sequencing sample was made of PBMCs. The receptor source for this set is a man aged 25 to 40 in good health and CMV-seronegative.

This rearrangement joins TRBV2 to TRBJ2-3; no clear D gene. The CDR3 length is 15 residues. Germline V lookup: CDR1 SNHLY, CDR2 FYNNEI. V was pared by 2 bases and J by 5 bases, with 14 bases between. The CDR3 DNA sequence: TGTGCCAGCAGTGAAACAACCGTGGGCAAAGATACGCAGTATTTT. Its protein is CASSETTVGKDTQYF.

The chain couples TRBV29-1 to TRBJ2-7; 8 positions match TRBD1. The germline V gene has CDR1 SQVTM and CDR2 ANQGSEA. CDR3 size: 13 residues. V lost 6 bases to trimming and J lost 3 bases; unmatched junction nucleotides: 7. This CDR3 is CSVTGTGFYEQYF. DNA for the CDR3: TGCAGCGTCACCGGGACAGGCTTCTACGAGCAGTACTTC.

This chain connects TRBV7-2 to TRBJ2-1, with a weak D call TRBD1 (5 bases). The CDR3 runs 14 residues. V was shortened by 4 bases and J by 6 bases, with 13 bases between the two germline ends. The germline gives CDR1 SGHTA, CDR2 FQGNSA. The CDR3 nucleotides are TGTGCCAGCAGCTCCCATGGACAACCCAATGAGCAGTTCTTC. This gives the protein CASSSHGQPNEQFF.

The chain recombines TRBV7-9 with TRBJ2-7; 10 bases are a match to TRBD1. This CDR3 has 12 residues. Germline lookup yields CDR1 SEHNR and CDR2 FQNEAQ (reference sequence). The DNA of the CDR3 is TGTTCCGGACAGGGGGACGAGGTGGAGCAGTACTTC. Protein sequence: CSGQGDEVEQYF.

The chain carries TRBV7-9 and TRBJ2-5; weak D call: TRBD2 (6 bases). The last part of the DNA fits TRBJ2-7 better; the J call may be wrong. Germline V lookup: CDR1 SEHNR, CDR2 FQNEAQ (reference sequence). There are 13 residues in the CDR3. The CDR3 spells CASSPGTYYEQYF. DNA for the CDR3: TGTGCCAGCAGCCCTGGGACTTACTACGAGCAGTACTTC.

This clone came up once. V gene TRBV5-1 combines with J gene TRBJ2-2, with TRBD1 identical over 8 bases. The ends lost 1 base at V and 7 bases at J; junction bases unmatched: 6. CDR1 is SGHRS and CDR2 is YFSETQ in the germline V gene. This CDR3 comprises 15 residues. For the CDR3, the DNA is TGCGCCAGCAGCTTGTTCTGGACAGGGAACGGGGAGCTGTTTTTT. Translated: CASSLFWTGNGELFF.

The chain is built from TRBV15 and TRBJ2-1, with TRBD2 matching over 14 bases. The germline V gene has CDR1 LNHNV and CDR2 YYDKDF (reference sequence). The CDR3 spans 15 residues. V trimming: 4 bases; J trimming: 8 bases; junction bases outside the gene matches: 4. CDR3 sequence reads: CATSTGTSGSDEQFF. In nucleotides, the CDR3 is TGTGCCACCAGCACCGGGACTAGCGGGAGTGATGAGCAGTTCTTC.

The chain joins TRBV27 to TRBJ2-5; no clear D. Deletions cut 5 bases from V and 2 bases from J, with 12 bases between. Germline assignment: CDR1 MNHEY and CDR2 SMNVEV (reference sequence). There are 14 residues in the CDR3. CDR3: CASSNSLRQETQYF. CDR3 sequence (DNA): TGTGCCAGCAGTAACTCATTAAGACAAGAGACCCAGTACTTC.

The chain is built from TRBV11-2 and TRBJ1-2; no clear D. From germline, CDR1 is SGHAT and CDR2 FQNNGV. V was shortened by 1 base and J by 4 bases, with 7 bases between the two germline ends. The CDR3 sequence is 13 residues long. CDR3 residues: CASSLGHRYGYTF. The CDR3 DNA follows: TGTGCCAGCAGCTTAGGGCACCGCTATGGCTACACCTTC.

The V and J genes are TRBV6-6 and TRBJ2-7; D remains ambiguous. Germline V gene data show CDR1 as MNHNY and CDR2 as SVGAGI (reference sequence). CDR3 size: 13 residues. V was clipped by 8 bases and J by 0 bases, with 11 bases between them. The CDR3 loop reads CASAKKPSYEQYF. In nucleotides, the CDR3 is TGTGCCAGCGCGAAGAAGCCCTCCTACGAGCAGTACTTC.

The chain is built from TRBV14 and TRBJ2-7, with D hard to call. This CDR3 is built from 15 residues. In germline, CDR1 is SGHDN, CDR2 FVKESK. Between the trimmed V and J ends, which lost 1 base and 2 bases, there was a span of 12 bases. CDR3 nucleotides: TGTGCCAGCAGCCAAGGCACGGGTTCGGCCTACGAGCAGTACTTC. Translated: CASSQGTGSAYEQYF.

This clone occurred once. V and J are TRBV28 and TRBJ2-1; TRBD2 matches 11 bases. The V gene end was trimmed by 3 bases and the J gene end by 12 bases; junction bases not matched to a gene: 10. The CDR3 runs to 15 residues. Germline lookup yields CDR1 MDHEN and CDR2 SYDVKM. In DNA form, the CDR3 reads TGTGCCAGCAGTTTTGTCCTAGCGGGAGGCTGGGGGCAGTTCTTC. Protein: CASSFVLAGGWGQFF. The entire variable domain, with the rest obtained from reference TRBV28 and TRBJ2-1, is as follows: DVKVTQSSRYLVKRTGEKVFLECVQDMDHENMFWYRQDPGLGLRLIYFSYDVKMKEKGDIPEGYSVSREKKERFSLILESASTNQTSMYLCASSFVLAGGWGQFFGPGTRLTVL.

The gene calls are TRBV7-2 and TRBJ1-2; TRBD1 matches 7 bases. This CDR3 has 16 amino acids. J lost 5 bases, V lost 1 base, and 10 bases had no gene match. Germline V gene lookup returns CDR1 SGHTA and CDR2 FQGNSA. The CDR3: CASSLGQGDQLYGYTF. The CDR3 coding sequence is TGTGCCAGCAGCTTAGGGCAGGGGGACCAACTATATGGCTACACCTTC.

V gene TRBV7-2 combines with J gene TRBJ2-7; D unclear. The CDR3 covers 12 residues. The V and J ends lost 5 bases and 7 bases respectively, with 12 bases between them. CDR1 SGHTA and CDR2 FQGNSA come from the germline V gene. The CDR3 loop reads CASSPYFSEQYF. In nucleotides, the CDR3 is TGTGCCAGCAGCCCGTACTTTTCTGAGCAGTACTTC.

V and J are TRBV5-1 and TRBJ1-4; D is possibly TRBD1 (5 bases). CDR1 is SGHRS and CDR2 is YFSETQ in the germline V gene. Trimming removed 2 bases from V and 8 bases from J, with 10 bases in between. The CDR3 is 13 residues long. The CDR3 DNA reads TGCGCCAGCAGCTTTCAGGGTGGAGAAAAACTGTTTTTT. It specifies CASSFQGGEKLFF.

The V gene is TRBV7-2, the J gene TRBJ1-5, with D hard to call. Trimming shortened V by 4 bases and J by 4 bases, and 11 bases separated the two germline ends. Per the germline V gene, CDR1 is SGHTA and CDR2 is FQGNSA. The CDR3 length is 14 residues. For the CDR3, the DNA is TGTGCCAGCAGCTCGAACTACAATAATCAGCCCCAGCATTTT. This translates into CASSSNYNNQPQHF.

CDR3 protein: CASSLVVELNYGYTF. The CDR3 bases are TGTGCCAGCAGCTTGGTGGTGGAGTTAAACTATGGCTACACCTTC. V gene TRBV5-8 combines with J gene TRBJ1-2; no reliable D call. The CDR3 sequence is 15 residues long. The V gene's germline CDR1 is SGHTS and CDR2 YDEGEE. The V end was cut by 0 bases, the J end by 2 bases, with 11 bases between. Using reference TRBV5-8 and TRBJ1-2 for the parts outside the CDR3, the full variable domain is EAGVTQSPTHLIKTRGQQATLRCSPISGHTSVYWYQQALGLGLQFLLWYDEGEERNRGNFPPRFSGRQFPNYSSELNVNALELEDSALYLCASSLVVELNYGYTFGSGTRLTVV.

The chain couples TRBV25-1 to TRBJ1-1; TRBD1 aligns across 9 bases. This CDR3 is built from 15 residues. Losses at the gene ends were 4 bases for V and 2 bases for J; bases not matched to a gene: 5. The V gene's germline CDR1 is MGHDK and CDR2 SYGVNS. CDR3 DNA: TGTGCCAGCAGTGGAGGGACAGGGTTAAACACTGAAGCTTTCTTT. Encoded protein: CASSGGTGLNTEAFF.

The chain links TRBV6-1 to TRBJ2-3; D is perhaps TRBD2 (5 bases). Germline values: CDR1 MNHNS, CDR2 SASEGT. Deletions cut 3 bases from V and 8 bases from J, with 15 bases between. The CDR3 runs to 14 residues. The DNA for the CDR3 is TGTGCCAGCAGTGAGTGGGTCGGGGTATCTACGCAGTATTTT. Translating gives CASSEWVGVSTQYF.

This clone was picked up a small number of times. The chain combines TRBV7-2 with TRBJ2-7, with 11 positions matching TRBD2. The CDR3 has 15 residues. The germline gives CDR1 SGHTA, CDR2 FQGNSA. The ends lost 5 bases at V and 0 bases at J; junction bases unmatched: 3. As DNA, the CDR3 is TGTGCCAGCAGCGGGGGGACTAGCGGCTCCTACGAGCAGTACTTC. Protein: CASSGGTSGSYEQYF.

The rearrangement uses TRBV6-4 and TRBJ1-2; D uncertain. Germline CDR1 reads MRHNA; CDR2 reads SNTAGT. With 7 bases removed from V and 6 bases from J, the gap between germline ends came to 21 bases. This CDR3 spans 15 amino acids. CDR3 in DNA: TGTGCCAGCAACCCTGACGGAGGAGGTTTTGATGGCTACACCTTC. It encodes CASNPDGGGFDGYTF.

The V and J genes are TRBV7-2 and TRBJ2-1; TRBD1 matches at 7 bases. The trim removed 1 base at V and 5 bases at J, leaving 2 bases unmatched. This CDR3 has 14 residues. Germline V gene lookup returns CDR1 SGHTA and CDR2 FQGNSA. Here the CDR3 reads CASSLGQGHNEQFF. The CDR3 nucleotides are TGTGCCAGCAGCTTAGGACAGGGCCACAATGAGCAGTTCTTC. Based on the CDR3 plus reference TRBV7-2 and TRBJ2-1, the full variable domain is GAGVSQSPSNKVTEKGKDVELRCDPISGHTALYWYRQSLGQGLEFLIYFQGNSAPDKSGLPSDRFSAERTGGSVSTLTIQRTQQEDSAVYLCASSLGQGHNEQFFGPGTRLTVL.

The V gene is TRBV7-9, the J gene TRBJ2-1, with 9 bases matching TRBD1. Germline V gene sequence: CDR1 SEHNR, CDR2 FQNEAQ (reference sequence). This CDR3 has 15 amino acids. J gave up 8 bases and V 5 bases, and 10 bases lay outside the gene matches. Here the CDR3 reads CASSPGRTGVHEQFF. DNA for the CDR3: TGTGCCAGCAGCCCAGGGCGGACAGGGGTGCATGAGCAGTTCTTC.